One sample yielded the 9 T cell receptor beta chains listed below, sequenced in a study of blood T cell repertoires in COVID-19. Method: immunoSEQ multiplex PCR; TCRdb's copy keeps in-frame clones and lacks some. Of roughly 410,000 clones listed, 70% to 90% are singletons. The sequenced sample was peripheral blood. Source of these receptors: a woman in her fifties or sixties with COVID-19, enrolled during active disease.

J is TRBJ2-1 and V is TRBV6-6, with D tentatively TRBD2 (6 bases). Per germline, CDR1 MNHNY and CDR2 SVGAGI (reference sequence). Trimming removed 3 bases from V and 5 bases from J, with 14 bases in between. This CDR3 region has 15 residues. CDR3 bases: TGTGCCAGCAGTTATAGGGGAGGACAAGACAATGAGCAGTTCTTC. Amino acids: CASSYRGGQDNEQFF.

The chain couples TRBV5-1 to TRBJ1-1, with D possibly TRBD1 on 6 matching bases. Between the trimmed V and J ends, which lost 4 bases and 1 base, there was a span of 11 bases. The CDR3 is made up of 14 amino acids. Germline V gives CDR1 SGHRS, CDR2 YFSETQ. The CDR3 sequence: CASSPGTSNTEAFF. The CDR3 nucleotides read TGCGCCAGCAGCCCCGGGACATCGAACACTGAAGCTTTCTTT.

This chain links TRBV5-1 with TRBJ1-1; no clear D. This CDR3 has 13 amino acids. The V and J ends lost 6 bases and 0 bases respectively, with 9 bases between them. CDR1 and CDR2 from the germline V gene are SGHRS and YFSETQ. This chain's CDR3 is CASNTLMNTEAFF. The CDR3 region has the DNA TGCGCCAGCAATACCCTAATGAACACTGAAGCTTTCTTT.

The rearrangement uses TRBV19 and TRBJ2-1, with D tentatively TRBD2 (5 bases). This CDR3 comprises 15 residues. V lost 2 bases and J lost 0, with 8 bases in between. CDR1 is LNHDA and CDR2 is SQIVND in the germline V gene (reference sequence). The CDR3, as DNA: TGTGCCAGTAGTATACGGAGGAGCTCCTACAATGAGCAGTTCTTC. This encodes CASSIRRSSYNEQFF.

The chain uses TRBV5-1 and TRBJ1-1; TRBD1 matches at 8 bases. This CDR3 comprises 15 residues. CDR1 is SGHRS, CDR2 YFSETQ, per germline. J was trimmed by 3 bases and V by 4 bases; bases with no gene match: 8. The CDR3 DNA is TGCGCCAGCAGCCTTCCTGGGACAGGCCACACTGAAGCTTTCTTT. As protein: CASSLPGTGHTEAFF.

The chain combines TRBV19 with TRBJ2-5; 10 bases are a match to TRBD2. Germline V CDR1 and CDR2: LNHDA, SQIVND (reference sequence). The CDR3 is 13 amino acids. The ends lost 8 bases at V and 7 bases at J; junction bases unmatched: 7. The CDR3 region has the DNA TGTGCCAGTCAGCGGGGGGGATCTGGGACCCAGTACTTC. It encodes CASQRGGSGTQYF.

J is TRBJ1-4 and V is TRBV4-1; no clear D. This CDR3 is built from 15 residues. With 1 base removed from V and 0 bases from J, the gap between germline ends came to 6 bases. CDR1 and CDR2 from the germline V gene are MGHRA and YSYEKL. The DNA of the CDR3 is TGCGCCAGCAGCCAAGTCAGCGCAACTAATGAAAAACTGTTTTTT. Amino acid sequence: CASSQVSATNEKLFF.

The V gene is TRBV6-5, the J gene TRBJ1-1; no firm D call. The germline V gene encodes CDR1 MNHEY and CDR2 SVGAGI. Deletions cut 6 bases from V and 4 bases from J, with 18 bases between. The CDR3 is 15 amino acids. CDR3 sequence (DNA): TGTGCCAGCAGAGTCCAATGGAGAGGGAGCACTGAAGCTTTCTTT. Residues: CASRVQWRGSTEAFF.

The chain has TRBV4-1 and TRBJ2-2, with 10 bases fitting TRBD2. J lost 6 bases, V lost 1 base, and 5 bases had no gene match. The CDR3 totals 16 residues. Germline CDR1 reads MGHRA; CDR2 reads YSYEKL. CDR3 sequence: CASSQVRLAGAGELFF. CDR3 DNA sequence: TGCGCCAGCAGCCAAGTTCGGCTAGCGGGGGCCGGGGAGCTGTTTTTT.